This entry describes one TCR beta chain. Its recognized antigen is unknown. No clone much larger than this one lies a single base away; base qualities are absent. The record originates from a study of spatial heterogeneity in lung cancer (dated by TCRdb to about 2019). Broadly, across the study: Beta-chain transcripts were consistently detected in greater numbers than alpha-chain transcripts, which likely reflected higher beta-chain transcript abundance. In the raw uncorrected reads, each unique combination of TCR and UMI appeared more than ten times on average. Nonsynonymous mutation counts, determined by whole-exome sequencing of tumor tissue, were related to features of the TCR repertoire. TCR alpha and beta repertoires were quantitatively compared across multiple tumor regions, matched nontumor lung and blood in non-small cell lung cancer. Both alpha and beta chains were TCR-sequenced in samples taken at surgery, namely 220 tumor regions, approximately 66 matched nontumor lung samples and 55 to 60 PBMC samples. The paper as a whole reports these results and caveats: Confirming at a functional level the hypothesis that regional TCRs recognize regional mutations was considered to require additional single-cell paired TCR alpha and beta sequencing. Ubiquitous expanded tumor TCRs were found in blood more often at tumor resection than at routine follow-up.

The sample's time point, from its label and the paper: sample taken at primary tumor resection. TCR sequencing used whole RNA extracted from tumor and nontumor lung tissue, or from cryopreserved PBMC samples, without cell sorting. Donors were about 70 patients with early-stage, untreated non-small cell lung cancer from the lung TRACERx cohort. Patients were selected for TCR sequencing only if sufficient RNA was available from at least two tumor regions. The library was made by 5' RACE. Data came from a NextSeq 500. In the TCR library protocol, a unique molecular identifier was attached to each TCR cDNA molecule so that PCR and sequencing errors could be corrected. Regarding the original processing steps: TCR identification, UMI-based error correction and CDR3 extraction were all carried out with Decombinator tools. TCRs above a frequency of 2 per 1,000, corresponding to the top 1% of the tumor frequency distribution, were defined as expanded. Rényi diversity was computed with the R vegan package after subsampling each repertoire 100 times to 5,000 TCRs. CDR3 similarity networks were constructed using string-kernel similarity of amino acid triplets, with links drawn between CDR3s whose pairwise similarity was above 0.82. The public reads were reanalyzed by TCRdb: fastp trimming at Q25, MiXCR alignment, in-frame beta chains only. Under each unique CDR3 protein, matching rows form one entry showing the most common genes and DNA. The V and J calls, along with clone size, are taken from TCRdb and not from the paper's own processing. Counted in this sample were about 92,000 distinct CDR3 sequences; less than 15% of them appeared once. The ten most abundant clones make up roughly 41% of the sample.

The source of this sequence is a male donor with early-stage non-small cell lung cancer. Specimen: PBMCs, collected at surgery.

The CDR3 reads as follows: CASSSAGFTEAFF. The nucleotide sequence reads as follows: TGTGCCAGCAGTTCAGCAGGGTTCACTGAAGCTTTCTTT. The V and J segments used are TRBV6-1 and TRBJ1-1; 5 matching bases give a weak D call of TRBD1. V is reduced by 5 bases and J by 4 bases, leaving a spacing of 11 bases between them. The CDR1 and CDR2 encoded by the germline V gene are MNHNS and SASEGT. The CDR3 sequence holds 13 residues, the cysteine and phenylalanine included. Of all the DNA, just the CDR3 is kept, 39 bases in frame from base 1.